This T cell receptor (beta chain) was sequenced in a study of blood T cell repertoires in COVID-19. This clone was found a few times. Trimming took 3 bases from V and 6 from J, leaving 21 bases between them. CDR1 and CDR2 from the germline V gene are SGDLS and YYNGEE. The length of the CDR3 is 16 residues. Authors' analysis steps: By means of reference gene primer amplification, nucleated cell counts were estimated. Some clones are missing from TCRdb's copy, which holds only in-frame ones; the method was immunoSEQ multiplex PCR. Clonal size and the V and J genes are those of that table, whereas D and trimming came from the DNA. Seen here are roughly 200,000 clones, about 84% observed once, and the top ten hold about 20%.

This sequence joins TRBV9 and TRBJ1-2; a possible D gene is TRBD1 (5 bases). The material sequenced was peripheral blood. The receptor's source is a person aged 70 to 85 with COVID-19, enrolled during active disease. The CDR3 here is CASSGRQLPLRDGYTF. As DNA, the CDR3 is TGTGCCAGCAGCGGGCGACAGCTGCCCCTCCGTGATGGCTACACCTTC.